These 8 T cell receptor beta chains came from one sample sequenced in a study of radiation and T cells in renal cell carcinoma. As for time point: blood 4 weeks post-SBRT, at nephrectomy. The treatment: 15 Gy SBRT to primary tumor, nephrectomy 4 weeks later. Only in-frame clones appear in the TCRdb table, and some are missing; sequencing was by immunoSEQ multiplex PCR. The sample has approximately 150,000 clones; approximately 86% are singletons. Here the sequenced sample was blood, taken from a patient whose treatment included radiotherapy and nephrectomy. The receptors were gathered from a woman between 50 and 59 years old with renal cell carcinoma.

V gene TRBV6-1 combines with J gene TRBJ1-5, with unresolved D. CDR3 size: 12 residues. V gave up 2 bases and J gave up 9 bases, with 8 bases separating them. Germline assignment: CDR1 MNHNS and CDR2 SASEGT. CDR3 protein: CASSETIRPQHF. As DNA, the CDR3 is TGTGCCAGCAGTGAAACTATCCGGCCCCAGCATTTT.

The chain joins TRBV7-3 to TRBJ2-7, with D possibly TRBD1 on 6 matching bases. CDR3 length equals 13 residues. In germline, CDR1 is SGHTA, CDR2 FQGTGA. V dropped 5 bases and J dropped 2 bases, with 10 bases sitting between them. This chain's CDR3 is CASSPGQTYEQYF. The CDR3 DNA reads TGTGCCAGCAGCCCAGGACAGACCTACGAGCAGTACTTC. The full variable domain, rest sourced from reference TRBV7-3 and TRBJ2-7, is GAGVSQTPSNKVTEKGKYVELRCDPISGHTALYWYRQSLGQGPEFLIYFQGTGAADDSGLPNDRFFAVRPEGSVSTLKIQRTERGDSAVYLCASSPGQTYEQYFGPGTRLTVT.

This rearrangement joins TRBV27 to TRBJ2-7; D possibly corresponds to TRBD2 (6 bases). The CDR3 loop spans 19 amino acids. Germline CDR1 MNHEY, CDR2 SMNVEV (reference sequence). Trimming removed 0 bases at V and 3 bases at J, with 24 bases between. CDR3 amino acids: CASSLSYPGGSGRGYEQYF. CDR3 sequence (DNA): TGTGCCAGCAGTTTATCGTACCCCGGGGGTTCTGGGCGAGGCTACGAGCAGTACTTC.

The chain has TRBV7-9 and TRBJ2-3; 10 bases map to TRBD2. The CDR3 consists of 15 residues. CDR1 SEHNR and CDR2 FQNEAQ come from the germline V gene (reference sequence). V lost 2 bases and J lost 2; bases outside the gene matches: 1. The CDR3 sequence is CASSLLAGATDTQYF. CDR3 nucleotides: TGTGCCAGCAGCTTACTAGCGGGGGCCACAGATACGCAGTATTTT.

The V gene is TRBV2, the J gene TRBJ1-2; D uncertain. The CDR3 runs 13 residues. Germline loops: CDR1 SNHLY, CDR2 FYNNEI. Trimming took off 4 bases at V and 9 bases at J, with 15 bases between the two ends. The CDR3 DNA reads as TGTGCCAGCAGTGCTGCCCAAAAAGATAGCTACACCTTC. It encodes CASSAAQKDSYTF.

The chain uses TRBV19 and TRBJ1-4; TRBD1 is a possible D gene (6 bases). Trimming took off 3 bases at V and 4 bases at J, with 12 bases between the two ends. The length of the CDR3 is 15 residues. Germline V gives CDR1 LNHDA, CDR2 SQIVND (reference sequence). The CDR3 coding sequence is TGTGCCAGTAGTATCCTTGGACAGTATAATGAAAAACTGTTTTTT. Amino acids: CASSILGQYNEKLFF.

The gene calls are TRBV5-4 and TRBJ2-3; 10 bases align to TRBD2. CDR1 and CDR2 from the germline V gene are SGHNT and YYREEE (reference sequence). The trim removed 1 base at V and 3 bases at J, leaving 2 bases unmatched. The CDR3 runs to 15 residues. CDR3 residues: CASSLKAGGTDTQYF. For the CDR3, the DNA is TGTGCCAGCAGCTTGAAAGCGGGAGGGACAGATACGCAGTATTTT.

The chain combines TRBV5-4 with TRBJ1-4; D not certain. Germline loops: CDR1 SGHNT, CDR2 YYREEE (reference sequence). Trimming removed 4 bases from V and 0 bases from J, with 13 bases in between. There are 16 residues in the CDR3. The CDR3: CASSPDVPATNEKLFF. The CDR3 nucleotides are TGTGCCAGCAGCCCAGATGTCCCGGCAACTAATGAAAAACTGTTTTTT. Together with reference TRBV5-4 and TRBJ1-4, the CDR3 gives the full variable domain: ETGVTQSPTHLIKTRGQQVTLRCSSQSGHNTVSWYQQALGQGPQFIFQYYREEENGRGNFPPRFSGLQFPNYSSELNVNALELDDSALYLCASSPDVPATNEKLFFGSGTQLSVL.